This TCR beta chain was observed in a study of cytomegalovirus exposure and HLA in healthy donors. General study points: The majority of CMV-associated TCR beta chains were reported as apparently HLA-restricted in a later analysis. It was assumed in the presence/absence analyses that sequencing depth was roughly uniform across donors.

PCR was performed using 60 Vbeta and 13 Jbeta primers. Using immunoSEQ multiplex PCR, the repertoire was profiled, and TCRdb retains in-frame clones only, with some absent. The sample records roughly 200,000 clones, about 80% being singletons. This clone appeared a single time. Its target is unknown. Germline CDR1 and CDR2: SGHDN and FVKESK. The CDR3 runs 16 residues. After removal of 1 base from V and 12 bases from J, the junction contained 14 bases not matched to a gene. This TCR derives from a woman aged 55-75 years in good health and CMV-seropositive. The sample comprised PBMCs. J is TRBJ2-1 and V is TRBV14; 8 nucleotides line up with TRBD1. Here the CDR3 DNA reads TGTGCCAGCAGCCAAGGACAGGGGTGGGCAAGGTTGGGGCAGTTCTTC. It codes for CASSQGQGWARLGQFF.